What follows describes a single TCR beta chain. The antigen is unknown. Once RNA had been extracted, it was reverse transcribed into cDNA to act as the sequencing template. TCRdb keeps only in-frame clones here, not all; method: immunoSEQ multiplex PCR. Here the sample spans over 150,000 clones, 56% being singletons. This sample stems from a study of CD8+ T cells in alopecia areata. Trimming took 3 bases from V and 5 from J, leaving 7 bases between them. Germline CDR1 is DFQATT and CDR2 is SNEGSKA (reference sequence). The CDR3 is made up of 11 amino acids. General study findings and limits: Lesional scalp, especially alopecia totalis/universalis, showed higher clonality than normal scalp. Sequencing of scalp samples also captures resident alphabeta T cells of normal skin.

From PBMCs, CD4+ and CD8+ T cells were sorted. The V and J genes are TRBV20-1 and TRBJ1-1; D is ambiguous. This clonotype was sampled from a human donor in good health. The sequenced sample was CD8+ T cells sorted from blood. The CDR3 DNA sequence: TGCAGTGCTAGGTACTTAACTGAAGCTTTCTTT. Its translation: CSARYLTEAFF.